This paragraph reports one T cell receptor beta chain. Its antigen remains unidentified. The sort gate was single viable CD3+CD4+CD8-CD45RO+ cells for memory CD4+ T cells. Serum IgG to CMV pp150, pp28, p38 and p52 defined serostatus. Measured with immunoSEQ multiplex PCR; TCRdb has only the in-frame clones, and not every one. Seen here are about 96,000 clones, roughly 80% observed once, and the top ten hold 3.6%. The sample originates from a study of memory CD4+ T cells and cytomegalovirus serostatus. Study-wide results and limits: CD4+ memory repertoires contained about two fifths of the 164 reported CMV TCRbeta sequences.

This TCR derives from an adult in good health and CMV-seropositive. The sequenced material came from memory CD4+ T cells from blood.

As DNA, the CDR3 is TGTGCCAGCAGCTTGGCGGTTTGGGGGGCTGGCACAGATACGCAGTATTTT. This sequence encodes CASSLAVWGAGTDTQYF. The V call is TRBV5-8, the J call TRBJ2-3, with D tentatively TRBD1 or TRBD2 (6 bases each). The germline V gene encodes CDR1 SGHTS and CDR2 YDEGEE. The CDR3 consists of 17 residues. V was shortened by 0 bases and J by 1 base, with 15 bases between the two germline ends.